One sample yielded the 11 T cell receptor beta chains listed below, sequenced in a study of regulatory T cells in long-lasting Graves disease. Time point noted: persistent/refractory GD, antithyroid drugs over 5 years with positive TRAb. With RNA extracted from PBMCs as input, the TCR library was made. HTBI primers from iRepertoire and Arm-PCR of CDR3 regions yielded the TCR beta libraries. Using its own MiXCR run on the multiplex PCR reads, TCRdb lists one record per CDR3 protein. This sample has over 250,000 distinct CDR3 sequences, with 20% to 25% found just once. This material consisted of peripheral blood mononuclear cells (PBMCs), taken when the disease was refractory, from a patient treated with antithyroid drugs. The receptors stem from a female donor with Graves disease.

This clonotype was counted a few times. The J gene is TRBJ1-5, the V gene TRBV10-3; 11 bases agree with TRBD1. Germline V lookup: CDR1 ENHRY, CDR2 SYGVKD. V was clipped by 8 bases and J by 3 bases; unmatched bases: 3. This CDR3 region has 14 residues. The CDR3 sequence: CAIGTGGPNQPQHF. Written as DNA, the CDR3 is TGTGCCATCGGGACAGGGGGGCCCAATCAGCCCCAGCATTTT.

This clonotype was observed a few times. This chain links TRBV3-1 with TRBJ2-7; 7 nucleotides agree with TRBD1. Looked up from germline, CDR1 is LGHDT and CDR2 is YNNKEL (reference sequence). V shed 1 base and J 6 bases; nucleotides not matched to a gene: 6. CDR3 size: 14 residues. This chain's CDR3 is CASSQGDRAGEQYF. CDR3 sequence (DNA): TGTGCCAGCAGCCAAGGCGACAGGGCGGGCGAGCAGTACTTC.

This clonotype has ten or more counts. The V call is TRBV28, the J call TRBJ1-1; D remains unclear. CDR1 is MDHEN, CDR2 SYDVKM, per germline. The ends were cut back, 4 bases at V and 1 base at J, with 16 bases in the middle. This CDR3 comprises 16 residues. CDR3: CASSSPMRHKNTEAFF. The DNA of the CDR3 is TGTGCCAGCAGTTCACCCATGCGACACAAGAACACTGAAGCTTTCTTT.

The chain couples TRBV18 to TRBJ1-1; TRBD1 aligns across 7 bases. The CDR3 is made up of 14 amino acids. V was clipped by 6 bases and J by 1 base; unmatched bases: 5. CDR1 and CDR2 from the germline V gene are KGHSH and LQKENI. Written as DNA, the CDR3 is TGTGCCAGCTCCCAGGGGGAGCCGAACACTGAAGCTTTCTTT. This codes for CASSQGEPNTEAFF.

This clonotype was counted ten times or more. This chain uses TRBV7-9 with TRBJ2-5, with D hard to call. Germline CDR1 is SEHNR and CDR2 is FQNEAQ (reference sequence). V shed 8 bases and J shed 5 bases, with 15 bases lying between them. The CDR3 has 13 amino acids. The CDR3 here is CASRAPLSETQYF. CDR3 sequence (DNA): TGTGCCAGCCGAGCCCCTTTGAGCGAGACCCAGTACTTC.

The chain links TRBV4-2 to TRBJ1-5; 7 nucleotides line up with TRBD1. Per germline, CDR1 LGHNA and CDR2 YNFKEQ. Trimming took 1 base from V and 7 from J; bases not matched to a gene: 10. CDR3 length: 16 residues. This CDR3 reads CASSQGGQGVRQPQHF. The CDR3 region has the DNA TGTGCCAGCAGCCAAGGCGGCCAGGGGGTTCGACAGCCCCAGCATTTT.

The chain carries TRBV20-1 and TRBJ1-1; 9 bases are a match to TRBD1. V gave up 6 bases and J gave up 5 bases; unmatched junction bases: 4. There are 12 residues in the CDR3. Germline CDR1 reads DFQATT; CDR2 reads SNEGSKA (reference sequence). The CDR3 sequence is CSATGQGTEAFF. The CDR3 DNA sequence: TGCAGTGCAACGGGACAGGGAACTGAAGCTTTCTTT.

J is TRBJ1-1 and V is TRBV19, with D perhaps matching TRBD1 (5 bases). The CDR3 runs 14 residues. CDR1 and CDR2 from the germline V gene are LNHDA and SQIVND (reference sequence). Trimming took off 5 bases at V and 0 bases at J, with 10 bases between the two ends. The CDR3: CASSDSQMNTEAFF. CDR3 DNA sequence: TGTGCCAGTAGTGACAGCCAGATGAACACTGAAGCTTTCTTT.

On this clonotype: A much more abundant neighbour one base away suggests this may be a read error. The V call is TRBV28, the J call TRBJ2-1; D is possibly TRBD2 (7 bases). V was pared by 5 bases and J by 1 base, with 24 bases between. The CDR3 has 19 residues. Germline CDR1 is MDHEN and CDR2 is SYDVKM. CDR3 protein: CASSKSHQRGRVSYNEQFF. The CDR3, as DNA: TGTGCCAGCAGTAAATCCCACCAGAGGGGGAGGGTATCCTACAATGAGCAGTTCTTC.

This clonotype was counted between two and nine times. The chain carries TRBV7-2 and TRBJ1-5; TRBD1 aligns across 7 bases. The CDR3 spans 15 residues. Germline-derived CDR1 and CDR2 are SGHTA and FQGNSA. Trimming removed 3 bases from V and 2 bases from J; junction bases left unmatched: 4. CDR3 DNA: TGTGCCAGCAGCTTGAATGGACAGGGCAATCAGCCCCAGCATTTT. The encoded protein is CASSLNGQGNQPQHF.

In its sample, this clonotype was seen many times. This chain joins TRBV28 and TRBJ1-1, with 10 bases fitting TRBD1. V lost 3 bases, J lost 7 bases, and 11 bases stayed unmatched. CDR1 and CDR2 from the germline V gene are MDHEN and SYDVKM. The CDR3 spans 16 residues. The CDR3 DNA reads TGTGCCAGCAGTTTGCTTTCCGGGACAGGGGTTCGTGAAGCTTTCTTT. It codes for CASSLLSGTGVREAFF.